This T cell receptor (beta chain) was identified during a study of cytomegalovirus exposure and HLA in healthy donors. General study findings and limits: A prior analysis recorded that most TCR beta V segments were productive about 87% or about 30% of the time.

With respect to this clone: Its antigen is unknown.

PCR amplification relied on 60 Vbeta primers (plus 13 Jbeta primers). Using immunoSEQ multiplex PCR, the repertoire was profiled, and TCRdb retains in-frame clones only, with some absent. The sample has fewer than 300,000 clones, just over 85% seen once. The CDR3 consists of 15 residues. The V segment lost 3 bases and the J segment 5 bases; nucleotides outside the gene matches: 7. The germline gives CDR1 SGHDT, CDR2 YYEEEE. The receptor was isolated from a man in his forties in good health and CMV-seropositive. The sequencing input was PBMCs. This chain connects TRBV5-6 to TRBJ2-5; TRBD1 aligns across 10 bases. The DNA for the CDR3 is TGTGCCAGCAGCTACCCGGGACAGGGGTGGGAGACCCAGTACTTC. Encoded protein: CASSYPGQGWETQYF. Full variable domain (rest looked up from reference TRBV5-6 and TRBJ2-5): DAGVTQSPTHLIKTRGQQVTLRCSPKSGHDTVSWYQQALGQGPQFIFQYYEEEERQRGNFPDRFSGHQFPNYSSELNVNALLLGDSALYLCASSYPGQGWETQYFGPGTRLLVL.